This TCR beta chain emerged from a study of OX40 agonist ivuxolimab in advanced cancers. Across the whole study: Given to patients was ivuxolimab, an agonistic anti-OX40 (CD134) antibody. Findings of the study overall: At doses 0.1 to 3.0 mg/kg, CD4+ and CD8+ clones expanded.

Trimming pared 5 bases from V and 4 bases from J, leaving 15 bases between. The CDR3 covers 14 residues. Germline values: CDR1 MNHNS, CDR2 SASEGT. For this clone: Its antigen remains unidentified.

Clones were read by immunoSEQ multiplex PCR, and TCRdb kept only the in-frame ones, dropping some. This table has approximately 73,000 clones, 70% to 90% appearing once. Autoimmune disease history or systemic immunosuppression was exclusionary. The genes are TRBV6-1 and TRBJ2-7, with D unresolved. Sequencing was performed on CD4+ or CD8+ T cells sorted from blood, taken in a trial of the OX40 agonist ivuxolimab. The clonotype was recovered from an adult with an advanced solid tumor such as melanoma, head and neck, liver or kidney cancer. CDR3 residues: CASSTQGQNYEQYF. CDR3 nucleotide sequence: TGTGCCAGCAGTACCCAAGGGCAGAATTACGAGCAGTACTTC.